The rows below give T cell receptor beta chains drawn from one sample of a study of beta chain features in type 1 diabetes. This table comes from immunoSEQ multiplex PCR, and its TCRdb copy is limited to in-frame clones, with some not included. The table records 250,000 to 350,000 clones, approximately 11% of them present only once. Sequencing input: naive CD4+ T cells from blood. The origin of the receptors is a woman aged 25 to 45 in good health. Both conserved end residues are part of each CDR3. A D gene is named only where the DNA matches it firmly. Size values are once, few and many counts, or a class for expanded clones, and some rows have none.

clone_size: few
d_call: TRBD1
j_call: TRBJ1-1
v_call: TRBV29-1
cdr3_aa: CSVRQGATEAFF
cdr3_nt: TGCAGCGTTCGACAGGGGGCAACTGAAGCTTTCTTT

clone_size: .
d_call: TRBD1
j_call: TRBJ2-1
v_call: TRBV19
cdr3_aa: CASSATGGAYNEQFF
cdr3_nt: TGTGCCAGTAGTGCAACAGGGGGCGCGTACAATGAGCAGTTCTTC

clone_size: .
d_call: TRBD1
j_call: TRBJ2-7
v_call: TRBV19
cdr3_aa: CASSTTGGIYEQYF
cdr3_nt: TGTGCCAGTAGTACCACAGGGGGCATCTACGAGCAGTACTTC

clone_size: few
d_call: .
j_call: TRBJ1-5
v_call: TRBV6-5
cdr3_aa: CASSYGHQGQPQHF
cdr3_nt: TGTGCCAGCAGTTACGGGCATCAGGGCCAGCCCCAGCATTTT

clone_size: .
d_call: .
j_call: TRBJ2-7
v_call: TRBV7-2
cdr3_aa: CASSLRDPSGEQYF
cdr3_nt: TGTGCCAGCAGCTTGCGGGACCCTTCGGGGGAGCAGTACTTC

clone_size: few
d_call: TRBD2
j_call: TRBJ2-5
v_call: TRBV7-2
cdr3_aa: CASSLAKGLAQYF
cdr3_nt: TGTGCCAGCAGCTTAGCGAAAGGACTAGCGCAGTACTTC

clone_size: few
d_call: .
j_call: TRBJ1-1
v_call: TRBV7-2
cdr3_aa: CASSLAAGVNTEAFF
cdr3_nt: TGTGCCAGCAGCTTAGCAGCAGGGGTGAACACTGAAGCTTTCTTT

clone_size: .
d_call: TRBD1
j_call: TRBJ2-3
v_call: TRBV30
cdr3_aa: CAWSGDRGPITDTQYF
cdr3_nt: TGTGCCTGGAGTGGGGACAGGGGGCCCATCACAGATACGCAGTATTTT

clone_size: .
d_call: .
j_call: TRBJ2-5
v_call: TRBV11-2
cdr3_aa: CASSVGQFQETQYF
cdr3_nt: TGTGCCAGCAGCGTCGGACAGTTCCAAGAGACCCAGTACTTC

clone_size: few
d_call: .
j_call: TRBJ2-1
v_call: TRBV6-6
cdr3_aa: CASSPGTSSYNEQFF
cdr3_nt: TGTGCCAGCAGCCCCGGGACATCATCCTACAATGAGCAGTTCTTC

clone_size: .
d_call: .
j_call: TRBJ2-7
v_call: TRBV29-1
cdr3_aa: CNYQHFTRVVSYEQYF
cdr3_nt: TGCAACTACCAGCACTTCACACGCGTTGTATCCTACGAGCAGTACTTC

clone_size: .
d_call: .
j_call: TRBJ1-5
v_call: TRBV28
cdr3_aa: CASSSPRFGGNQPQHF
cdr3_nt: TGTGCCAGCAGTTCCCCCCGTTTCGGGGGGAATCAGCCCCAGCATTTT